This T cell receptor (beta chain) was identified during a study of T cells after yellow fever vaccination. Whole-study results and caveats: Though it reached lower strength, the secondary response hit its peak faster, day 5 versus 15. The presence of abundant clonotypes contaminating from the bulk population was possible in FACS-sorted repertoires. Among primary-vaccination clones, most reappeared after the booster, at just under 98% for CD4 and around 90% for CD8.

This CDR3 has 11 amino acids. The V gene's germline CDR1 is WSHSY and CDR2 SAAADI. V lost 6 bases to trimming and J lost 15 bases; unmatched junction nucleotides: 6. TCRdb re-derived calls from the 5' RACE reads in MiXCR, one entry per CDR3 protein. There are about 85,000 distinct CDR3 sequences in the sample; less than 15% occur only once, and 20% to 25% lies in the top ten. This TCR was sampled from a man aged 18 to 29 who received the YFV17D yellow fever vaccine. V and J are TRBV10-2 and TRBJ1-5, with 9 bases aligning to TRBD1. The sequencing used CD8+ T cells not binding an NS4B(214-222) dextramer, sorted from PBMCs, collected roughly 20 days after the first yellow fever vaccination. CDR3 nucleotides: TGCGCCAGCAGAGACGGACAGGGGATGCATTTT. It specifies CASRDGQGMHF.